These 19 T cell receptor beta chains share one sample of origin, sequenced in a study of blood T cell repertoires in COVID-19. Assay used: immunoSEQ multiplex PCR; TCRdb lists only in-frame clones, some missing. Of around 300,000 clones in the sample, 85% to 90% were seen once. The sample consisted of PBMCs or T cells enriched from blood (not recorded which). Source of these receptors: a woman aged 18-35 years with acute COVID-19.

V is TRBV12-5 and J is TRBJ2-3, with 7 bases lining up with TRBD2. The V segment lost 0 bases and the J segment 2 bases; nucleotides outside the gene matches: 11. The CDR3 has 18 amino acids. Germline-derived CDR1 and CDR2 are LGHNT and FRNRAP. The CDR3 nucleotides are TGTGCTAGTGGTTTGGTACGGGACGGGAGGTCCTCCACAGATACGCAGTATTTT. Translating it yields CASGLVRDGRSSTDTQYF.

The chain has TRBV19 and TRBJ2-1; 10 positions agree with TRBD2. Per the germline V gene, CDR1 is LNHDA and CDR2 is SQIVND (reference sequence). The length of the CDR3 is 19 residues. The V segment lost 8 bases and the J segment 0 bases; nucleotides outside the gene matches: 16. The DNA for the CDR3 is TGTGCCAGTGGGAGACTAGCGGGCGAATCCCCAAGCTCCTACAATGAGCAGTTCTTC. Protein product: CASGRLAGESPSSYNEQFF. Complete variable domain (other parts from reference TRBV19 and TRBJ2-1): DGGITQSPKYLFRKEGQNVTLSCEQNLNHDAMYWYRQDPGQGLRLIYYSQIVNDFQKGDIAEGYSVSREKKESFPLTVTSAQKNPTAFYLCASGRLAGESPSSYNEQFFGPGTRLTVL.

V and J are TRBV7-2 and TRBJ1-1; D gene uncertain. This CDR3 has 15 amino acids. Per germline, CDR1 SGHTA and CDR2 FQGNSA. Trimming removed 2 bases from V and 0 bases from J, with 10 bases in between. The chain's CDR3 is CASSLQRAMNTEAFF. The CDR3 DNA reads TGTGCCAGCAGCTTACAGCGGGCCATGAACACTGAAGCTTTCTTT.

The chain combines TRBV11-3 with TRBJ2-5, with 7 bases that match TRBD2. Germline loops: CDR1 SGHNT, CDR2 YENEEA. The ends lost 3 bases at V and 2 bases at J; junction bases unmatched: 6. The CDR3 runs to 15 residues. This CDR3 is CASSFRQGGQETQYF. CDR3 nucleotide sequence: TGTGCCAGCAGCTTTAGGCAGGGAGGGCAAGAGACCCAGTACTTC.

CDR3 in amino acids: CASSKGENQPQHF. DNA for the CDR3: TGTGCCAGCTCAAAGGGGGAAAATCAGCCCCAGCATTTT. The genes are TRBV18 and TRBJ1-5, with D tentatively TRBD1 (6 bases). The germline V and J ends were trimmed by 5 bases and 4 bases, with 9 bases remaining between them. The germline V gene has CDR1 KGHSH and CDR2 LQKENI. There are 13 residues in the CDR3. Using reference TRBV18 and TRBJ1-5 for the parts outside the CDR3, the full variable domain is NAGVMQNPRHLVRRRGQEARLRCSPMKGHSHVYWYRQLPEEGLKFMVYLQKENIIDESGMPKERFSAEFPKEGPSILRIQQVVRGDSAAYFCASSKGENQPQHFGDGTRLSIL.

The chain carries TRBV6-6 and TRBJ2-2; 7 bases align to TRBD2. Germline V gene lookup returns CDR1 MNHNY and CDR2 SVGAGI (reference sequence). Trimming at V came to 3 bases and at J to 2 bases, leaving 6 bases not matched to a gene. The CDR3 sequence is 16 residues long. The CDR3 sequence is CASSYSGTTNTGELFF. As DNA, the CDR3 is TGTGCCAGCAGTTATTCAGGGACTACCAACACCGGGGAGCTGTTTTTT.

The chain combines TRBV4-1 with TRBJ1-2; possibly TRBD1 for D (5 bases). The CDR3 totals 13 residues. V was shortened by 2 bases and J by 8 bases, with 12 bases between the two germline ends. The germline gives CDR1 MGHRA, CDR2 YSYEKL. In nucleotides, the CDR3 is TGCGCCAGCAGCCAAACAGACAGAAGGGGCTACACCTTC. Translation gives CASSQTDRRGYTF.

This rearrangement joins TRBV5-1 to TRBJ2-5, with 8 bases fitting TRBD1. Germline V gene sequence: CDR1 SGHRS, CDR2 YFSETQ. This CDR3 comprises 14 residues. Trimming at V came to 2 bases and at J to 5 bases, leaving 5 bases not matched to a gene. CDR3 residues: CASSFQGARETQYF. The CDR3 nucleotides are TGCGCCAGCAGCTTCCAGGGGGCGCGGGAGACCCAGTACTTC.

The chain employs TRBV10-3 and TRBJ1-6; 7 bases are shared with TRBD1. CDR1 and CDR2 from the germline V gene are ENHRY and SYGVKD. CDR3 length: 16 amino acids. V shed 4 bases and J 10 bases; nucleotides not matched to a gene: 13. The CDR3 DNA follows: TGTGCCATCAGTGGGGCTTTACAGGGGTCCGACTCACCCCTCCACTTT. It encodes CAISGALQGSDSPLHF.

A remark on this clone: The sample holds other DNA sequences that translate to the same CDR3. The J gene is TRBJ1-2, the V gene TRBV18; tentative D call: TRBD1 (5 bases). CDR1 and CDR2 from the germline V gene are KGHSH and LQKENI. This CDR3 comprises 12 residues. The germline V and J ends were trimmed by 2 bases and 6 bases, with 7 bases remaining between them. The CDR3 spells CASSPTGDGYTF. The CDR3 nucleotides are TGTGCCAGCTCACCAACGGGGGATGGCTACACCTTC.

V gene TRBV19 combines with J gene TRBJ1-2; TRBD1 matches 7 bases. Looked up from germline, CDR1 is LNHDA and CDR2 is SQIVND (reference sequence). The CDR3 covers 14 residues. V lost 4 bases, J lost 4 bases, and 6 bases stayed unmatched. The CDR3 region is CASSRVGQTYGYTF. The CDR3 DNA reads TGTGCCAGTAGTAGGGTGGGACAGACCTATGGCTACACCTTC.

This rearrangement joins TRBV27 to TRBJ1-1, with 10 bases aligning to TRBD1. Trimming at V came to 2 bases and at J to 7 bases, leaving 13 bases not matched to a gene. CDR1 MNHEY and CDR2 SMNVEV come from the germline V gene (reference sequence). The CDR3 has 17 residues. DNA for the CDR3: TGTGCCAGCAGTTTACGCGTCCCGACAGGGGGCGCCAGTGAAGCTTTCTTT. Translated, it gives CASSLRVPTGGASEAFF.

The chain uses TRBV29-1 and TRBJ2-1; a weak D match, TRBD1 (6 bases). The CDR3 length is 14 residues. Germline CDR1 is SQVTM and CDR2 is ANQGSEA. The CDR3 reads CSGRLQGSYNEQFF. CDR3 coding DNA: TGCAGTGGAAGGCTCCAGGGGTCCTACAATGAGCAGTTCTTC.

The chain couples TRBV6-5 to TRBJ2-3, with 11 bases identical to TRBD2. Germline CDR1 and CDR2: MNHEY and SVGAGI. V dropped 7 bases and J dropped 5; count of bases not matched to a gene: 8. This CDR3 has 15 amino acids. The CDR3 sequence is CASTQLAGAVDTQYF. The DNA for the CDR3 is TGTGCCAGCACCCAACTAGCGGGAGCGGTAGATACGCAGTATTTT.

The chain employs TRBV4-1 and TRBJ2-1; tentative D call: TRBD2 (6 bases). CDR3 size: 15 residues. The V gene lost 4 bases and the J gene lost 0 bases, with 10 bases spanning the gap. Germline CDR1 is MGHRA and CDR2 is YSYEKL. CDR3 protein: CASSLGSSSYNEQFF. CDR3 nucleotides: TGCGCCAGCAGCCTCGGGAGTAGCTCCTACAATGAGCAGTTCTTC.

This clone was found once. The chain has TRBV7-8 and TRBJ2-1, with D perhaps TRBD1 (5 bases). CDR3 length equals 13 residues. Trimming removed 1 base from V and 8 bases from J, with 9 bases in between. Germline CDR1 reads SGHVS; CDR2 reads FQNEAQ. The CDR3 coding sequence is TGTGCCAGCAGCTTAGGGGGCGGTTATGAGCAGTTCTTC. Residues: CASSLGGGYEQFF.

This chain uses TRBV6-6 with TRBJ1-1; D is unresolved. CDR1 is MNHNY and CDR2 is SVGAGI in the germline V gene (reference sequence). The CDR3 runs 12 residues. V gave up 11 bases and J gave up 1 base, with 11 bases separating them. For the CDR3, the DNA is TGTGCCGGAAGGAGGCCGAACACTGAAGCTTTCTTT. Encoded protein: CAGRRPNTEAFF.

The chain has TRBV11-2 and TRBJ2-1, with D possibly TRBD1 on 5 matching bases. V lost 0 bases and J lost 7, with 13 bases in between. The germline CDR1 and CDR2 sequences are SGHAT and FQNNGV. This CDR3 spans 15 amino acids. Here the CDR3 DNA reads TGTGCCAGCAGCTTAGATCGGCAGGGTGGGAATGAGCAGTTCTTC. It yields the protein CASSLDRQGGNEQFF.

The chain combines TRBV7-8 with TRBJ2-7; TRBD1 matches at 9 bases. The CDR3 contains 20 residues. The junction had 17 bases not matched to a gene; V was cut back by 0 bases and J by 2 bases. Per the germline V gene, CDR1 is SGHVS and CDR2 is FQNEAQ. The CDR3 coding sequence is TGTGCCAGCAGCTTAGCAGTGTTGGACAGGGGCTCGGTGGGCCCCTACGAGCAGTACTTC. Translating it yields CASSLAVLDRGSVGPYEQYF.